This is a list of T cell receptor beta chains from one sample in a study of T cell responses to AZD1222 COVID-19 vaccine. Here immunoSEQ multiplex PCR was the method, and the copy in TCRdb shows in-frame clones only, minus some. The sample contains 13,000 to 15,000 clones, less than 85% of which appear only once. Material: peripheral blood, obtained 28 days after the second AZD1222 dose. Receptors were obtained from an adult who received the AZD1222 COVID-19 vaccine. Both conserved end residues are part of each CDR3. Expanded clones get a size class; other rows say once, few or many, or leave the size out.

>TRBV27|.|TRBJ1-6
CASRQGRHHSPLHF
>TRBV25-1|.|TRBJ2-2
CASRMGSGGSGSGELFF
>TRBV27|once|TRBJ1-3
CASSRRRSSGNTIYF
>TRBV12-3/TRBV12-4|few|TRBJ1-2
CASSGQDYGYTF
>TRBV11-3|.|TRBJ2-2
CASSPGWTANTGELFF
>TRBV7-9|.|TRBJ2-1
CVSSLALLAGGVNEQFF
>TRBV3-1/TRBV3-2|.|TRBJ2-4
CASSPRHSGGQGNIQYF
>TRBV19|.|TRBJ1-1
CASSEGDVNTEAFF
>TRBV27|.|TRBJ2-7
CASSRSGYSYEQYF
>TRBV20-1|.|TRBJ2-1
CSAGGPREQFF
>TRBV7-9|.|TRBJ2-5
CASSFGREETQYF
>TRBV2|.|TRBJ1-1
CASSGGGTVNTEAFF
>TRBV7-9|.|TRBJ1-1
CASSLVPGEAFF
>TRBV27|.|TRBJ1-5
CASSLHSQGSERPQHF
>TRBV25-1|.|TRBJ1-4
CASSEFRGENEKLFF
>TRBV5-1|.|TRBJ2-5
CASSLGWAVETQYF
>TRBV5-1|.|TRBJ1-1
CARTGASTEAFF
>TRBV6-2/TRBV6-3|.|TRBJ2-2
CASSYGGITTPGELFF
>TRBV15|.|TRBJ2-1
CATSNPPAGYNEQFF
>TRBV6-4|.|TRBJ2-7
CASRETSGLGEQYF
>TRBV19|.|TRBJ1-2
CASSSRGANYGYTF
>TRBV5-1|once|TRBJ1-6
CASSWGTGTGISPLHF
>TRBV2|.|TRBJ1-4
CASCPGTVRNEKLFF
>TRBV2|once|TRBJ2-3
CASGLSRISINTQYF
>TRBV12-3/TRBV12-4|.|TRBJ1-1
CASLAQLNTEAFF
>TRBV18|.|TRBJ2-3
CASSPSTGGADTQYF
>TRBV6-6|.|TRBJ1-5
CASSRTGTANSNQPQHF
>TRBV4-3|once|TRBJ1-2
CASSQDRGRGGLVNYGYTF
>TRBV28|once|TRBJ2-7
CASSLTREAYEQYF
>TRBV3-1/TRBV3-2|.|TRBJ1-4
CASSHIWTGNEKLFF
>TRBV19|few|TRBJ1-3
CASIPRAEGNTIYF
>TRBV28|.|TRBJ2-1
CASSELAGLYNEQFF
>TRBV7-9|once|TRBJ2-7
CASSLRGSPYEQYF
>TRBV7-2|.|TRBJ1-2
CASSSDRVLGYTF
>TRBV28|once|TRBJ2-3
CASSPRLAAGTQYF
>TRBV7-9|.|TRBJ2-4
CASSLDMKNIQYF
>TRBV28|.|TRBJ1-2
CASSFPDRYYGYTF
>TRBV12-3/TRBV12-4|.|TRBJ2-2
CASNKMGSGELFF
>TRBV7-8|few|TRBJ2-2
CASSLAGLLYSGELFF
>TRBV19|.|TRBJ1-1
CASSRDRGSGTEAFF
>TRBV12-3/TRBV12-4|.|TRBJ1-2
CASSFLRNYGYTF
>TRBV7-9|.|TRBJ2-7
CASSLQAGGPYEQYF
>TRBV12-3/TRBV12-4|.|TRBJ2-3
CASSLGQDTQYF
>TRBV20-1|.|TRBJ2-6
CSASATGFGANVLTF
>TRBV2|.|TRBJ1-3
CASSDLGGTSGNTIYF
>TRBV24-1|.|TRBJ2-5
CATSDSRGFQETQYF
>TRBV9|.|TRBJ2-4
CASSTDRGRDIQYF
>TRBV12-3/TRBV12-4|.|TRBJ1-5
CASSLGVQPQHF
>TRBV7-2|once|TRBJ1-5
CASSLGQGADQPQHF
>TRBV7-8|.|TRBJ1-6
CASSLRRSDNSPLHF
>TRBV6-5|.|TRBJ1-6
CASSYGSAYNSPLHF
>TRBV19|.|TRBJ1-2
CASSVRGAWNGYTF
>TRBV15|.|TRBJ2-7
CATSRRPDTNEQYF
>TRBV7-9|.|TRBJ2-3
CASSLAVDTQYF
>TRBV18|.|TRBJ1-4
CASSPLQGRNEKLFF